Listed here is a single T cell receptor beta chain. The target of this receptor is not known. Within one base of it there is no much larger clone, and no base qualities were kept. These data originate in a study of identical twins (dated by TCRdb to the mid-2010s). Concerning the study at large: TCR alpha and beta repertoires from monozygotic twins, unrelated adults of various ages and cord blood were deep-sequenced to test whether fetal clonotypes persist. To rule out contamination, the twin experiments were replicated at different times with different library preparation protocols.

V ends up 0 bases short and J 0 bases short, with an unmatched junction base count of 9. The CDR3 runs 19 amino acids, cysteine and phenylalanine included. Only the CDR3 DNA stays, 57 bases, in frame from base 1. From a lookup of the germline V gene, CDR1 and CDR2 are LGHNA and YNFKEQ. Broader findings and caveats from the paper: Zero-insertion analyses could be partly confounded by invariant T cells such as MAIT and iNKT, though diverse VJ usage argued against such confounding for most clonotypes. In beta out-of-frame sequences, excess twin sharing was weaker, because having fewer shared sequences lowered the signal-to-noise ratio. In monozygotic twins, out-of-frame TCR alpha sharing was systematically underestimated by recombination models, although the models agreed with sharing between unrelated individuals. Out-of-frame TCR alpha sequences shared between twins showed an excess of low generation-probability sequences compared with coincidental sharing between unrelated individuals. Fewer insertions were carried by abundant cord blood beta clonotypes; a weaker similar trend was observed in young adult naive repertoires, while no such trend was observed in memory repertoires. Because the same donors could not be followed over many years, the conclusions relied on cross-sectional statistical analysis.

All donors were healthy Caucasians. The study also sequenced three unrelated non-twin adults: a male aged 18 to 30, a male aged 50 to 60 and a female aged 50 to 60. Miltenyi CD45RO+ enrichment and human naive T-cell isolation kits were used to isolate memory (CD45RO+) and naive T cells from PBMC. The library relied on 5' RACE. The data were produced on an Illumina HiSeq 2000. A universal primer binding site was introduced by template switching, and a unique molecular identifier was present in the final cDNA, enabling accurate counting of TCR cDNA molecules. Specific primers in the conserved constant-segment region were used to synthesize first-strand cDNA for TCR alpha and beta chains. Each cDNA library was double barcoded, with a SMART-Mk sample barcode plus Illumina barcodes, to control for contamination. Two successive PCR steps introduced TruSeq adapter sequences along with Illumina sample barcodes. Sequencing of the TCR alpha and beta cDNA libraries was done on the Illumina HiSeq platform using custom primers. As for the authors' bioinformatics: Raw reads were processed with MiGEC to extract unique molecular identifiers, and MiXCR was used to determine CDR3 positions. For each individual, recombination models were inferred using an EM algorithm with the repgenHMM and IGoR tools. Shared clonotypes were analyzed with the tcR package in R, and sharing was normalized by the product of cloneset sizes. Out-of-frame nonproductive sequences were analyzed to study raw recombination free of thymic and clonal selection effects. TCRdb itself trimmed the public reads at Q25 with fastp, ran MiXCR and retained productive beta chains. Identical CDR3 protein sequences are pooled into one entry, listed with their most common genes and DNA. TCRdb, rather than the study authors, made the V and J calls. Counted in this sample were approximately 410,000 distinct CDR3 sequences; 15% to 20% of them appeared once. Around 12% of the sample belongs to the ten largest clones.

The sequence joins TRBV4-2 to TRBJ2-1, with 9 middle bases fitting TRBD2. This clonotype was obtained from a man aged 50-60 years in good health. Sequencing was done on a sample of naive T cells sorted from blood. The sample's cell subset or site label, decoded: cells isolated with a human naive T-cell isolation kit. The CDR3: CASSQDRQRGASSYNEQFF. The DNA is TGTGCCAGCAGCCAAGATCGGCAGCGGGGGGCCAGCTCCTACAATGAGCAGTTCTTC.